This T cell receptor beta chain was identified during a study of T cells in narcolepsy. The overall study: Enrolled donors included narcolepsy type 1 or type 2 patients and healthy controls. Study outcomes and limitations: Comparing one patient's CSF and blood CD4+ clonotypes highlighted HCRT- and TRIB2-specific autoreactive clonotypes. Autoreactive clonotypes reportedly recurred in blood of same and different patients, not controls.

Sequencing used immunoSEQ multiplex PCR; TCRdb keeps in-frame clones, though not all of them. The table has 1,400 to 1,500 clones, 40% seen once. As concerns this clone: Its antigen is as yet unknown.

Germline CDR1 and CDR2: ENHRY and SYGVKD. With 9 bases removed from V and 5 bases from J, the gap between germline ends came to 11 bases. The length of the CDR3 is 11 residues. The source material was cultured CD8+ T cells from cerebrospinal fluid. The sequence came from a human donor with narcolepsy. V usage is TRBV10-3 and J usage is TRBJ2-7; D not resolved. The CDR3 nucleotides read TGTGCCATAGGGCAGGTAGACGAGCAGTACTTC. This codes for CAIGQVDEQYF.